The entry below gives a single T cell receptor (beta chain) sequence along with its context. Its antigen is unidentified. One entry per CDR3 protein results from TCRdb running MiXCR on the reads. The repertoire holds roughly 760,000 distinct CDR3 sequences, roughly a third seen once, with under 3.5% in the top ten. The data derive from a study of T cell repertoires in cytomegalovirus infection. General study results and limits: HLA-C-restricted CMV-specific TCR beta clonotypes prevailed in the ex vivo response.

The CDR3 extends over 12 amino acids. Trimming cost V 5 bases and J 7 bases, with 12 bases left between them. Germline CDR1 reads SQVTM; CDR2 reads ANQGSEA. Sequencing was carried out using PBMCs. The sequence was collected from a human donor in good health (CMV status not recorded). Some clones in this sample may be carry-over from other donors' samples. The chain is built from TRBV29-1 and TRBJ1-3; D is undetermined. CDR3 region: CSVQKGSNTIYF. For the CDR3, the DNA is TGCAGCGTTCAAAAGGGCAGCAACACCATATATTTT.